The 27 T cell receptor beta chains below all came from one sample that was sequenced in a study of cytomegalovirus exposure and HLA in healthy donors. Assay: immunoSEQ multiplex PCR; the TCRdb copy retains only in-frame clones and omits some. The sample consists of about 150,000 clones, approximately 90% of them appearing once. Sequenced: PBMCs. These receptor sequences come from a man aged 18 to 35 in good health and CMV-seronegative.

V usage is TRBV6-4 and J usage is TRBJ1-1; D may be TRBD1 (6 bases). The CDR3 contains 15 residues. In germline, CDR1 is MRHNA, CDR2 SNTAGT. Trimming stripped 6 bases from V and 1 base from J, with 15 bases between. CDR3 sequence reads: CASRAQGEANTEAFF. CDR3 nucleotide sequence: TGTGCCAGCAGAGCACAGGGTGAAGCGAACACTGAAGCTTTCTTT.

J is TRBJ1-3 and V is TRBV27; D is unclear. The germline gives CDR1 MNHEY, CDR2 SMNVEV (reference sequence). V dropped 6 bases and J dropped 4 bases, with 13 bases sitting between them. The CDR3 runs 14 residues. Here the CDR3 reads CASREGITGNTIYF. The CDR3 bases are TGTGCCAGCAGGGAGGGCATAACCGGAAACACCATATATTTT.

The genes are TRBV28 and TRBJ2-7, with TRBD1 identical over 9 bases. The CDR3 extends over 16 amino acids. J was trimmed by 7 bases and V by 5 bases; bases with no gene match: 15. CDR1 and CDR2 from the germline V gene are MDHEN and SYDVKM. CDR3 bases: TGTGCCAGCAGTACGGGGACAGGGCAGACGATGGAAGAGCAGTACTTC. Translation gives CASSTGTGQTMEEQYF. Filled out from reference TRBV28 and TRBJ2-7, the complete variable domain reads DVKVTQSSRYLVKRTGEKVFLECVQDMDHENMFWYRQDPGLGLRLIYFSYDVKMKEKGDIPEGYSVSREKKERFSLILESASTNQTSMYLCASSTGTGQTMEEQYFGPGTRLTVT.

V is TRBV11-2 and J is TRBJ2-1, with D maybe TRBD2 (6 bases). Germline V lookup: CDR1 SGHAT, CDR2 FQNNGV. This CDR3 contains 11 residues. Trimming shortened V by 5 bases and J by 9 bases, and 8 bases separated the two germline ends. The CDR3 bases are TGTGCCAGCAGCCCGGGACTTGAGCAGTTCTTC. This gives the protein CASSPGLEQFF.

This rearrangement joins TRBV2 to TRBJ2-7; 8 bases line up with TRBD2. The CDR3 has 17 amino acids. Germline-derived CDR1 and CDR2 are SNHLY and FYNNEI. With 6 bases clipped from V and 0 bases from J, the junction kept 13 bases outside the gene matches. CDR3 sequence: CASRSRGAGGFSYEQYV. The CDR3, as DNA: TGTGCCAGCAGGTCTCGAGGCGCGGGGGGTTTCTCCTACGAGCAGTACGTC.

V and J are TRBV4-1 and TRBJ2-7, with TRBD1 matching 7 bases. From germline, CDR1 is MGHRA and CDR2 YSYEKL. The CDR3 is made up of 13 amino acids. Losses at the gene ends were 4 bases for V and 6 bases for J; bases not matched to a gene: 6. The CDR3 protein is CASSPLTGVEQYV. CDR3 DNA sequence: TGCGCCAGCAGCCCACTAACAGGGGTCGAGCAGTACGTC.

This rearrangement joins TRBV18 to TRBJ1-6; possibly TRBD1 for D (6 bases). This CDR3 is built from 12 residues. V was pared by 8 bases and J by 8 bases, with 10 bases between. Germline loops: CDR1 KGHSH, CDR2 LQKENI. CDR3 residues: CASTNRDSPLHF. The CDR3 coding sequence is TGTGCCAGCACCAACAGGGATTCACCCCTCCACTTT.

The CDR3 DNA reads TGTGCCACCAGCAGAGTAGGGCGGACTAGCGGGACGTCTAGTCGGGAAAAAAACAATGAGCAGTTCTTC. The encoded protein is CATSRVGRTSGTSSREKNNEQFF. The V and J genes are TRBV15 and TRBJ2-1; TRBD2 matches at 12 bases. Germline V gives CDR1 LNHNV, CDR2 YYDKDF (reference sequence). This CDR3 comprises 23 residues. After removal of 1 base from V and 5 bases from J, the junction contained 24 bases not matched to a gene.

The chain joins TRBV5-1 to TRBJ2-1, with TRBD2 identical over 8 bases. The V gene end was trimmed by 1 base and the J gene end by 0 bases; junction bases not matched to a gene: 3. The germline V gene has CDR1 SGHRS and CDR2 YFSETQ. The CDR3 length is 16 residues. Here the CDR3 DNA reads TGCGCCAGCAGCTTGTCCGGACTAGCCTCCTACAATGAGCAGTTCTTC. This codes for CASSLSGLASYNEQFF.

This clone has only one observation. The chain employs TRBV10-3 and TRBJ1-4; 11 bases are shared with TRBD1. J was trimmed by 8 bases and V by 10 bases; bases with no gene match: 15. Germline V CDR1 and CDR2: ENHRY, SYGVKD. CDR3 length: 16 residues. CDR3 protein: CATSDRGRGVEEKLFF. Written as DNA, the CDR3 is TGTGCCACCTCGGACAGGGGGCGCGGTGTAGAGGAAAAACTGTTTTTT.

This clone was seen a few times. The chain recombines TRBV30 with TRBJ2-1; D call uncertain. The CDR3 covers 13 residues. Looked up from germline, CDR1 is GTSNPN and CDR2 is SVGIG (reference sequence). Trimming cost V 3 bases and J 6 bases, with 12 bases left between them. CDR3 sequence (DNA): TGTGCCTGGAGCGAGAACGTAGCCAATGAGCAGTTCTTC. It encodes CAWSENVANEQFF. Together with reference TRBV30 and TRBJ2-1, the CDR3 gives the full variable domain: SQTIHQWPATLVQPVGSPLSLECTVEGTSNPNLYWYRQAAGRGLQLLFYSVGIGQISSEVPQNLSASRPQDRQFILSSKKLLLSDSGFYLCAWSENVANEQFFGPGTRLTVL.

The chain combines TRBV30 with TRBJ1-6; D gene ambiguous. Germline CDR1 is GTSNPN and CDR2 is SVGIG (reference sequence). The CDR3 is 13 residues long. The ends were cut back, 7 bases at V and 7 bases at J, with 14 bases in the middle. The CDR3: CASTRGTNSPLHF. The CDR3 DNA is TGTGCCTCTACCCGGGGTACCAATTCACCCCTCCACTTT. Looking up the rest from reference TRBV30 and TRBJ1-6 gives the full variable domain: SQTIHQWPATLVQPVGSPLSLECTVEGTSNPNLYWYRQAAGRGLQLLFYSVGIGQISSEVPQNLSASRPQDRQFILSSKKLLLSDSGFYLCASTRGTNSPLHFGNGTRLTVT.

The rearrangement links TRBV27 to TRBJ2-1; 10 positions agree with TRBD2. The CDR3 runs 14 residues. Germline trimming cut 11 bases from V and 7 bases from J; bases unmatched to any gene: 11. In germline, CDR1 is MNHEY, CDR2 SMNVEV (reference sequence). CDR3 DNA sequence: TGTGCCTCTTTCGCTAGCGGGAGAGGGAATGAGCAGTTCTTC. It encodes CASFASGRGNEQFF.

The V and J genes are TRBV4-1 and TRBJ1-1; 9 bases agree with TRBD1. V gave up 2 bases and J gave up 11 bases; unmatched junction bases: 15. CDR1 and CDR2 (germline): MGHRA, YSYEKL. This CDR3 is 16 amino acids long. CDR3 residues: CASSQSPGTGSWGAFF. The CDR3 nucleotides read TGCGCCAGCAGCCAATCCCCCGGGACAGGGTCTTGGGGGGCTTTCTTT.

The chain links TRBV20-1 to TRBJ1-1; D not certain. Germline assignment: CDR1 DFQATT and CDR2 SNEGSKA (reference sequence). CDR3 length: 10 amino acids. V was clipped by 3 bases and J by 10 bases, with 9 bases between them. CDR3 amino acids: CSASPPGAFF. CDR3 bases: TGCAGTGCTAGCCCCCCGGGAGCTTTCTTT.

V is TRBV5-6 and J is TRBJ2-3, with 9 bases fitting TRBD2. V lost 4 bases to trimming and J lost 6 bases; unmatched junction nucleotides: 12. CDR3 length: 16 amino acids. Germline V gene sequence: CDR1 SGHDT, CDR2 YYEEEE. The CDR3 loop reads CASSIGSSGKGDTQYF. The CDR3 nucleotides are TGTGCCAGCAGCATCGGGTCTAGCGGGAAGGGGGATACGCAGTATTTT.

The CDR3 is CASSPYSGRAKNTQYF. The CDR3 DNA is TGTGCCAGCAGCCCTTACAGCGGGAGGGCCAAGAATACGCAGTATTTT. The chain is built from TRBV6-6 and TRBJ2-3; the match to TRBD2 covers 10 bases. CDR1 is MNHNY and CDR2 is SVGAGI in the germline V gene (reference sequence). V was pared by 6 bases and J by 7 bases, with 13 bases of the junction left unmatched. CDR3 length: 16 amino acids.

The chain carries TRBV5-4 and TRBJ2-7; possibly TRBD2 for D (6 bases). Germline CDR1 reads SGHNT; CDR2 reads YYREEE (reference sequence). The V end lost 4 bases, the J end lost 2 bases, and 16 bases lay between the germline ends. The CDR3 loop spans 15 amino acids. As DNA, the CDR3 is TGTGCCAGCAGCCAGGGACTCATCCCTCCCTACGAGCAGTACTTC. Translation: CASSQGLIPPYEQYF.

This clone has a handful of counts. The CDR3 coding sequence is TGCGCCAGCAGACTGACAGGGGGGCACTATGGCTACACCTTC. Its translation is CASRLTGGHYGYTF. The chain couples TRBV5-1 to TRBJ1-2, with 9 bases that match TRBD1. Germline trimming cut 5 bases from V and 3 bases from J; bases unmatched to any gene: 5. Germline values: CDR1 SGHRS, CDR2 YFSETQ. The CDR3 length is 14 residues. Combining the CDR3 with reference TRBV5-1 and TRBJ1-2 gives the whole variable domain KAGVTQTPRYLIKTRGQQVTLSCSPISGHRSVSWYQQTPGQGLQFLFEYFSETQRNKGNFPGRFSGRQFSNSRSEMNVSTLELGDSALYLCASRLTGGHYGYTFGSGTRLTVV.

The chain employs TRBV4-2 and TRBJ2-7; 15 positions match TRBD2. Losses at the gene ends were 0 bases for V and 0 bases for J; bases not matched to a gene: 3. This CDR3 is 18 amino acids long. From germline, CDR1 is LGHNA and CDR2 YNFKEQ. CDR3 DNA: TGTGCCAGCAGCCAAGACGGACTAGCGGGAGGGCGCTCCTACGAGCAGTACTTC. It is translated as CASSQDGLAGGRSYEQYF.

The rearrangement links TRBV28 to TRBJ1-2, with a possible D match to TRBD1 (5 bases). Trimming took 3 bases from V and 8 from J, leaving 16 bases between them. CDR1 is MDHEN and CDR2 is SYDVKM in the germline V gene. The length of the CDR3 is 14 residues. CDR3: CASSLRTTSGGYTF. As DNA, the CDR3 is TGTGCCAGCAGTTTGCGGACAACATCTGGGGGCTACACCTTC.

The CDR3 protein is CASSPYEYSNQPQHF. The CDR3 DNA sequence: TGTGCCAGCAGCCCTTATGAGTATAGCAATCAGCCCCAGCATTTT. The V gene is TRBV7-6, the J gene TRBJ1-5; D not certain. The germline V and J ends were trimmed by 5 bases and 0 bases, with 11 bases remaining between them. CDR1 SGHVS and CDR2 FNYEAQ come from the germline V gene. The CDR3 is 15 amino acids. The whole variable domain, remainder taken from reference TRBV7-6 and TRBJ1-5, is GAGVSQSPRYKVTKRGQDVALRCDPISGHVSLYWYRQALGQGPEFLTYFNYEAQQDKSGLPNDRFSAERPEGSISTLTIQRTEQRDSAMYRCASSPYEYSNQPQHFGDGTRLSIL.

This chain joins TRBV19 and TRBJ2-1, with TRBD2 identical over 9 bases. J lost 5 bases, V lost 9 bases, and 23 bases had no gene match. Per germline, CDR1 LNHDA and CDR2 SQIVND (reference sequence). CDR3 length equals 19 residues. The CDR3 reads CARTTRVAGVSCRNNEQFF. For the CDR3, the DNA is TGTGCCAGGACGACTAGGGTAGCGGGAGTATCTTGCAGAAACAATGAGCAGTTCTTC.

The CDR3 loop reads CASSFYGGPYNEQFF. CDR3 bases: TGTGCCAGCAGTTTCTACGGGGGGCCTTACAATGAGCAGTTCTTC. The rearrangement joins TRBV6-5 to TRBJ2-1; weak D call: TRBD2 (7 bases). CDR1 MNHEY and CDR2 SVGAGI come from the germline V gene. V lost 4 bases, J lost 4 bases, and 14 bases lay in between. The CDR3 covers 15 residues.

This clone has only a few counts. The rearrangement uses TRBV27 and TRBJ1-1, with a possible D match to TRBD1 (5 bases). In germline, CDR1 is MNHEY, CDR2 SMNVEV (reference sequence). The CDR3 is made up of 13 amino acids. Trimming removed 6 bases from V and 0 bases from J, with 8 bases in between. CDR3 DNA: TGTGCCAGCAGAACAGGAATGAACACTGAAGCTTTCTTT. Its protein product is CASRTGMNTEAFF.

The DNA of the CDR3 is TGTGCCAGCAGCTCGCTACGGACAGGGGACTCCTATGGCTACACCTTC. It yields the protein CASSSLRTGDSYGYTF. The chain carries TRBV11-2 and TRBJ1-2; TRBD1 matches at 9 bases. The V gene end was trimmed by 4 bases and the J gene end by 4 bases; junction bases not matched to a gene: 10. The CDR3 spans 16 residues. Looked up from germline, CDR1 is SGHAT and CDR2 is FQNNGV.

The chain recombines TRBV5-1 with TRBJ2-7; 7 bases align to TRBD1. The CDR3 is 14 residues long. Trimming took 2 bases from V and 3 from J; bases not matched to a gene: 5. Germline V lookup: CDR1 SGHRS, CDR2 YFSETQ. DNA of the CDR3: TGCGCCAGCAGCTTATCGACAGGGAACTACGAGCAGTACTTC. Encoded protein: CASSLSTGNYEQYF.